One sample yielded the 20 T cell receptor beta chains listed below, sequenced in a study of cytomegalovirus exposure and HLA in healthy donors. PCR used 60 Vbeta primers and 13 Jbeta primers. The method was immunoSEQ multiplex PCR; TCRdb's version includes in-frame clones alone and lacks a portion of them. The sample has approximately 74,000 clones; around four fifths are singletons. Material: PBMCs. Receptors were obtained from a man aged 40-49 years in good health and CMV-seronegative.

V is TRBV5-4 and J is TRBJ1-2; the D is unclear. The ends were cut back, 3 bases at V and 0 bases at J, with 15 bases in the middle. Germline values: CDR1 SGHNT, CDR2 YYREEE (reference sequence). The CDR3 is 16 amino acids. CDR3 nucleotides: TGTGCCAGCAGCTCGAAAAAGACACCTACTAACTATGGCTACACCTTC. Translation: CASSSKKTPTNYGYTF.

The V gene is TRBV6-5, the J gene TRBJ2-7; TRBD1 matches 8 bases. J lost 1 base, V lost 5 bases, and 4 bases had no gene match. CDR1 and CDR2 from the germline V gene are MNHEY and SVGAGI. The CDR3 covers 14 residues. The CDR3 reads CASSKQGVSYEQYF. CDR3 bases: TGTGCCAGCAGTAAACAGGGGGTTTCCTACGAGCAGTACTTC.

This clone was observed once. Within the sample, other DNA sequences also encode this same CDR3. The chain carries TRBV28 and TRBJ2-3; 7 nucleotides line up with TRBD2. Germline CDR1 and CDR2: MDHEN and SYDVKM. The CDR3 is 14 amino acids. V shed 3 bases, J shed 3 bases, and the junction held 3 bases outside the gene matches. The CDR3 protein is CASSFGGGTDTQYF. The CDR3, as DNA: TGTGCCAGCAGTTTTGGGGGAGGGACAGATACGCAGTATTTT.

The chain's CDR3 is CASSQQGAITGELFF. As DNA, the CDR3 is TGTGCCAGCAGTCAACAGGGGGCAATCACCGGGGAGCTGTTTTTT. The J gene is TRBJ2-2, the V gene TRBV6-1; 9 bases fit TRBD1. The V and J ends lost 5 bases and 4 bases, in that order; junction bases with no gene match: 5. The germline gives CDR1 MNHNS, CDR2 SASEGT. The CDR3 contains 15 residues.

The V gene is TRBV4-2, the J gene TRBJ1-2; weak D call: TRBD1 (6 bases). Trimming removed 0 bases from V and 5 bases from J, with 7 bases in between. This CDR3 is built from 13 residues. Germline CDR1 reads LGHNA; CDR2 reads YNFKEQ. The CDR3, as DNA: TGTGCCAGCAGCCAAGACAGGGGATATGGCTACACCTTC. Translated, it gives CASSQDRGYGYTF.

The J gene is TRBJ2-3, the V gene TRBV5-1, with a possible D match to TRBD1 (5 bases). V was pared by 4 bases and J by 2 bases, with 11 bases between. Germline V gene sequence: CDR1 SGHRS, CDR2 YFSETQ. The CDR3 is 14 residues long. This CDR3 reads CASSAVGVTDTQYF. CDR3 sequence (DNA): TGCGCCAGCAGCGCCGTAGGGGTCACAGATACGCAGTATTTT.

CDR3 nucleotide sequence: TGCAGCGTAGGACAGGGCGGGGTAGGTGGCTACACCTTC. It encodes CSVGQGGVGGYTF. The chain has TRBV29-1 and TRBJ1-2; 8 nucleotides match TRBD1. The V and J ends lost 6 bases and 7 bases, in that order; junction bases with no gene match: 10. CDR3 length: 13 amino acids. Germline values: CDR1 SQVTM, CDR2 ANQGSEA.

V gene TRBV6-5 combines with J gene TRBJ2-5, with unresolved D. The CDR3 totals 14 residues. Trimming left V 0 bases short and J 5 bases short, with 10 bases between. The V gene's germline CDR1 is MNHEY and CDR2 SVGAGI. CDR3 in DNA: TGTGCCAGCAGTTACTCGATGAGTTGGGAGACCCAGTACTTC. As protein: CASSYSMSWETQYF.

V is TRBV6-6 and J is TRBJ2-3; a weak D match, TRBD2 (7 bases). Germline V gene lookup returns CDR1 MNHNY and CDR2 SVGAGI (reference sequence). CDR3 length equals 14 residues. V was shortened by 6 bases and J by 3 bases, with 13 bases between the two germline ends. In DNA, the CDR3 is TGTGCCAGCAGATCCGGGGGGCGGACAGATACGCAGTATTTT. It codes for CASRSGGRTDTQYF.

The rearrangement links TRBV5-1 to TRBJ2-1; the D gene is possibly TRBD2 (6 bases). This CDR3 region has 14 residues. CDR1 and CDR2 from the germline V gene are SGHRS and YFSETQ. Deletions cut 4 bases from V and 5 bases from J, with 13 bases between. In DNA form, the CDR3 reads TGCGCCAGCAGCCGTGCGGGGAGCCACAATGAGCAGTTCTTC. Its translation: CASSRAGSHNEQFF.

There are a few counts of this clone. V and J are TRBV5-1 and TRBJ2-3; 16 bases align to TRBD2. V shed 4 bases and J 4 bases; nucleotides not matched to a gene: 6. The germline gives CDR1 SGHRS, CDR2 YFSETQ. The CDR3 is made up of 17 amino acids. The CDR3 protein is CASSPGLAGGPADTQYF. In nucleotides, the CDR3 is TGCGCCAGCAGCCCGGGACTAGCGGGGGGGCCCGCAGATACGCAGTATTTT.

This clone showed up just a few times. The V and J genes are TRBV6-5 and TRBJ2-3; D unresolved. Germline values: CDR1 MNHEY, CDR2 SVGAGI. The length of the CDR3 is 10 residues. V lost 2 bases to trimming and J lost 11 bases, with 5 bases between them. This CDR3 reads CASSYPMQYF. The CDR3 DNA follows: TGTGCCAGCAGTTACCCTATGCAGTATTTT.

In this sample, this clone turned up a few times. The chain employs TRBV5-6 and TRBJ1-1; unclear D gene. This CDR3 comprises 14 residues. Germline lookup yields CDR1 SGHDT and CDR2 YYEEEE. V lost 1 base and J lost 5, with 12 bases in between. The CDR3 protein is CASSLLPGRTEAFF. In DNA form, the CDR3 reads TGTGCCAGCAGCTTGTTACCTGGGAGGACTGAAGCTTTCTTT. Together with reference TRBV5-6 and TRBJ1-1, the CDR3 gives the full variable domain: DAGVTQSPTHLIKTRGQQVTLRCSPKSGHDTVSWYQQALGQGPQFIFQYYEEEERQRGNFPDRFSGHQFPNYSSELNVNALLLGDSALYLCASSLLPGRTEAFFGQGTRLTVV.

The chain uses TRBV13 and TRBJ1-3; tentative D call: TRBD1 (6 bases). Between the trimmed V and J ends, which lost 5 bases and 0 bases, there was a span of 20 bases. The germline gives CDR1 PRHDT, CDR2 FYEKMQ (reference sequence). The CDR3 covers 18 residues. The CDR3 DNA is TGTGCCAGCAGCAGCCGACCGGGACAACAGAGCTCTGGAAACACCATATATTTT. Translated: CASSSRPGQQSSGNTIYF.

The V gene is TRBV11-1, the J gene TRBJ2-1, with TRBD2 matching 16 bases. CDR3 length: 19 amino acids. Per the germline V gene, CDR1 is SGHAT and CDR2 is FQDESV (reference sequence). The J segment lost 2 bases and the V segment lost 5 bases, leaving 9 bases of the junction unmatched. The CDR3 protein is CASSTAPGLAGGPYNEQFF. CDR3 nucleotide sequence: TGTGCCAGCAGCACAGCCCCGGGACTAGCGGGAGGGCCCTACAATGAGCAGTTCTTC.

The rearrangement uses TRBV18 and TRBJ2-7, with 10 bases identical to TRBD1. With 4 bases clipped from V and 6 bases from J, the junction kept 6 bases outside the gene matches. This CDR3 contains 14 residues. Germline V gene sequence: CDR1 KGHSH, CDR2 LQKENI. The CDR3 coding sequence is TGTGCCAGCTCACTGGGACAGGGGTCATTCGAGCAGTACTTC. Translated, it gives CASSLGQGSFEQYF.

J is TRBJ2-1 and V is TRBV18; TRBD1 matches 9 bases. This CDR3 spans 15 amino acids. Germline V gene sequence: CDR1 KGHSH, CDR2 LQKENI. Unmatched junction bases numbered 2, after V lost 0 bases and J lost 5 bases. CDR3 in amino acids: CASSPPRTGDNEQFF. For the CDR3, the DNA is TGTGCCAGCTCACCACCTCGGACAGGGGACAATGAGCAGTTCTTC.

The J gene is TRBJ2-7, the V gene TRBV9; D unresolved. Germline lookup yields CDR1 SGDLS and CDR2 YYNGEE. V lost 1 base and J lost 6, with 14 bases in between. CDR3 length: 14 residues. CDR3 bases: TGTGCCAGCAGCGTAAGAGACGGAGCGCTCGAGCAGTACTTC. Its translation: CASSVRDGALEQYF.

The chain carries TRBV19 and TRBJ2-5; D might be TRBD1 (5 bases). Germline CDR1 and CDR2: LNHDA and SQIVND (reference sequence). Trimming removed 3 bases from V and 4 bases from J, with 9 bases in between. The CDR3 contains 13 residues. This CDR3 reads CASSMQGSETQYF. The CDR3 coding sequence is TGTGCCAGTAGTATGCAGGGATCAGAGACCCAGTACTTC.

The genes are TRBV5-6 and TRBJ1-2; 8 nucleotides line up with TRBD1. Germline values: CDR1 SGHDT, CDR2 YYEEEE. J was trimmed by 2 bases and V by 4 bases; bases with no gene match: 7. The CDR3 is 15 amino acids. The CDR3 DNA is TGTGCCAGCAGCGAAGCAGGGGGCAGGAACTATGGCTACACCTTC. Its protein is CASSEAGGRNYGYTF. The full variable domain, its missing parts supplied by reference TRBV5-6 and TRBJ1-2, is DAGVTQSPTHLIKTRGQQVTLRCSPKSGHDTVSWYQQALGQGPQFIFQYYEEEERQRGNFPDRFSGHQFPNYSSELNVNALLLGDSALYLCASSEAGGRNYGYTFGSGTRLTVV.